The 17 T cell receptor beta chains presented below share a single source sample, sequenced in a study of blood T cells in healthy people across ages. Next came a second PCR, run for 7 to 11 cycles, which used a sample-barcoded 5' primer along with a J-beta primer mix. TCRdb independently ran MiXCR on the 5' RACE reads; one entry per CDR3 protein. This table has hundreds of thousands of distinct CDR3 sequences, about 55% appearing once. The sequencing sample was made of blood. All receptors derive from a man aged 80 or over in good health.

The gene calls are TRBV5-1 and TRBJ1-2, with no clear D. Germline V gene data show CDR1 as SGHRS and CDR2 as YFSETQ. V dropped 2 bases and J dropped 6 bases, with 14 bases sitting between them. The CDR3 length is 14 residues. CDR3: CASSLTSGGNGYTF. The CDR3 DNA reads TGCGCCAGCAGCTTAACTTCGGGAGGAAATGGCTACACCTTC.

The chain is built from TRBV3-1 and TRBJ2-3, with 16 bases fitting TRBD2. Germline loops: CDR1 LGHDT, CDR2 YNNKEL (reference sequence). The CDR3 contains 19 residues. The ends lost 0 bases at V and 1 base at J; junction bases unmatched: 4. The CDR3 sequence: CASSQDMGTSGRGTDTQYF. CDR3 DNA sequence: TGTGCCAGCAGCCAAGATATGGGGACTAGCGGGAGGGGCACAGATACGCAGTATTTT.

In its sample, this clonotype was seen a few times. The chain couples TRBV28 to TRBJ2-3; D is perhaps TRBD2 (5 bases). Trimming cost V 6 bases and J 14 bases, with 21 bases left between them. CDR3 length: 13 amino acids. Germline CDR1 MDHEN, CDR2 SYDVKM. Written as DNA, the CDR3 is TGTGCCAGCAGGCTAGCCTCTGGGAGATACGCGTATTTT. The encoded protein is CASRLASGRYAYF. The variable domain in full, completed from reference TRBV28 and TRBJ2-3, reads DVKVTQSSRYLVKRTGEKVFLECVQDMDHENMFWYRQDPGLGLRLIYFSYDVKMKEKGDIPEGYSVSREKKERFSLILESASTNQTSMYLCASRLASGRYAYFGPGTRLTVL.

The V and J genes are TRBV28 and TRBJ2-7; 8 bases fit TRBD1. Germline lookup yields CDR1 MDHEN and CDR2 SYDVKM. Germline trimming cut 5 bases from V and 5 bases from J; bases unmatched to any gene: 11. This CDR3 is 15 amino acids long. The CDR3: CASSTRGRYVHEQYF. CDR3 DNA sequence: TGTGCCAGCAGTACCAGGGGGCGATACGTCCACGAGCAGTACTTC.

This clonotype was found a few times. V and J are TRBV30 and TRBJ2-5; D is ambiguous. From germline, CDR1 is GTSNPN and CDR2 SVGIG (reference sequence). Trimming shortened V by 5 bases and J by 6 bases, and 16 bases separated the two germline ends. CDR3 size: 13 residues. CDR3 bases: TGTGCCTGGGGGATCCCGGCCGGTCAGACCCAGTACTTC. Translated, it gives CAWGIPAGQTQYF.

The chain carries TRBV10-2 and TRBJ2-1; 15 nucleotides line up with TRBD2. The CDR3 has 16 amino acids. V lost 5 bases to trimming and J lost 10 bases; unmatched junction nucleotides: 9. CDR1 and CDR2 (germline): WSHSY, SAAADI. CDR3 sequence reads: CASSTGGLAGGREQFF. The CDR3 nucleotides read TGCGCCAGCAGTACCGGGGGACTAGCGGGAGGACGGGAGCAGTTCTTC.

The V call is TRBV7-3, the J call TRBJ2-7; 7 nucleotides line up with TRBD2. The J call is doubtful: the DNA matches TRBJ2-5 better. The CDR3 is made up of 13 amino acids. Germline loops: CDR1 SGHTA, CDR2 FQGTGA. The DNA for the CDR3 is TGTGCCAGCAGCTTTCAAGCGGGGATGACCCAGTACTTC. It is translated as CASSFQAGMTQYF.

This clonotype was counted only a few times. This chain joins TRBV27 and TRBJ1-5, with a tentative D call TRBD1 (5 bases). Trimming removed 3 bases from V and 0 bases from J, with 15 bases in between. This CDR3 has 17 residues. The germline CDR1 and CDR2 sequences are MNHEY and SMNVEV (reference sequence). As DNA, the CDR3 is TGTGCCAGCAGTTTGAGATCGGGGGGATATAGCAATCAGCCCCAGCATTTT. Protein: CASSLRSGGYSNQPQHF.

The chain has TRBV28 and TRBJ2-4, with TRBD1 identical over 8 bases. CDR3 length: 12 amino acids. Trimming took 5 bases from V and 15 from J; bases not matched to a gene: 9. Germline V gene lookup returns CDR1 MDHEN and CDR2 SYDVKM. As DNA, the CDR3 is TGTGCCAGCAGTCTACTCGGACAGGGAACGTACTTC. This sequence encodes CASSLLGQGTYF.

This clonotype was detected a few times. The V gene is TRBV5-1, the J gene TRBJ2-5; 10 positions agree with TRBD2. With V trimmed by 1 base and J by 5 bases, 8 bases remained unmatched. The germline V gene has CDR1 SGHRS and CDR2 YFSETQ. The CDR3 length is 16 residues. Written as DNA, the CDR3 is TGCGCCAGCAGCTTGAATGTAGCGGGGGGCCAGGAGACCCAGTACTTC. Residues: CASSLNVAGGQETQYF.

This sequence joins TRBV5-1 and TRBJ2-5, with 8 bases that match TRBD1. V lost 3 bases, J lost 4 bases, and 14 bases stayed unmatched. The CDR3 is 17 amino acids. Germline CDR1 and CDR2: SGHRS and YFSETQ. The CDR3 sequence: CASSWQGASTGPETQYF. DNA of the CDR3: TGCGCCAGCAGCTGGCAGGGGGCGTCGACCGGCCCAGAGACCCAGTACTTC.

The CDR3 spells CASSISGRAETQYF. The CDR3 DNA reads as TGTGCCAGCAGCATTAGCGGGAGGGCAGAGACCCAGTACTTC. V and J are TRBV7-9 and TRBJ2-5, with 11 bases identical to TRBD2. V shed 5 bases, J shed 4 bases, and the junction held 3 bases outside the gene matches. Germline CDR1 and CDR2: SEHNR and FQNEAQ (reference sequence). CDR3 length equals 14 residues.

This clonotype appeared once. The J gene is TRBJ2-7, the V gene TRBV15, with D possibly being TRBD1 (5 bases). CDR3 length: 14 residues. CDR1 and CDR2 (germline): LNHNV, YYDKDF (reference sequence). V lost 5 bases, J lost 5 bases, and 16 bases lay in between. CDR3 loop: CATSGQNNWDEQYF. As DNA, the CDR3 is TGTGCCACCAGCGGACAAAACAACTGGGACGAGCAGTACTTC.

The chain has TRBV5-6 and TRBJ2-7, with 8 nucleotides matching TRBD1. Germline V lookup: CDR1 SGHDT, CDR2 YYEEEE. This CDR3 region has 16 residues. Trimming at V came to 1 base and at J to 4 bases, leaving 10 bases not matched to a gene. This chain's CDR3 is CASSLFSDRAIYEQYF. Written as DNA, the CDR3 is TGTGCCAGCAGCTTGTTCTCGGACAGGGCAATTTACGAGCAGTACTTC.

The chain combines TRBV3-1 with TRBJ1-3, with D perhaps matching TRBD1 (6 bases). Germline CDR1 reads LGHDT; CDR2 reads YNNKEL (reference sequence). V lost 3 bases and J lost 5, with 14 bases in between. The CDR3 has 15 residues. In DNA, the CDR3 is TGTGCCAGCAGCCAGGGGGCGGACAGCCGAAACACCATATATTTT. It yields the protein CASSQGADSRNTIYF.

The CDR3 region is CASSLGGLENGYTF. CDR3 coding DNA: TGCGCCAGCAGCTTGGGGGGCTTGGAAAATGGCTACACCTTC. This chain uses TRBV5-1 with TRBJ1-2; the D gene is possibly TRBD1 (5 bases). The CDR3 has 14 residues. Germline V lookup: CDR1 SGHRS, CDR2 YFSETQ. Trimming removed 0 bases from V and 6 bases from J, with 12 bases in between.

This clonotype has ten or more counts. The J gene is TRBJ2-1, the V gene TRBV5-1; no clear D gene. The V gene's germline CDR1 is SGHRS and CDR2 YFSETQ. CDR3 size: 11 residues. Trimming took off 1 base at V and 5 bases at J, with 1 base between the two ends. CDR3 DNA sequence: TGCGCCAGCAGCTTGCACAATGAGCAGTTCTTC. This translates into CASSLHNEQFF. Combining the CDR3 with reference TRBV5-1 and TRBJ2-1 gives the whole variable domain KAGVTQTPRYLIKTRGQQVTLSCSPISGHRSVSWYQQTPGQGLQFLFEYFSETQRNKGNFPGRFSGRQFSNSRSEMNVSTLELGDSALYLCASSLHNEQFFGPGTRLTVL.